Below, 32 T cell receptor beta chains from the same sample are listed, as sequenced in a study of shared clonotypes between healthy human individuals. Assay used: immunoSEQ multiplex PCR; TCRdb lists only in-frame clones, some missing. Of about 2 million clones listed, approximately 95% are singletons. Naivety among CD8 cells was defined by CD45RO negativity and positive CCR7 selection, thereby excluding terminally differentiated effector memory CD45RA+ cells. Material for sequencing was naive CD8+ T cells sorted from blood. These receptors were obtained from a man aged 18 to 29 in good health.

A remark on this clone: In the same sample, other DNA sequences code for this CDR3. The chain has TRBV19 and TRBJ1-2; D is perhaps TRBD1 (5 bases). The CDR3 is 14 residues long. V was cut by 1 base and J by 0 bases, with 6 bases left in between. Germline lookup yields CDR1 LNHDA and CDR2 SQIVND (reference sequence). CDR3 bases: TGTGCCAGTAGTATAGGACAGACTAACTATGGCTACACCTTC. It yields the protein CASSIGQTNYGYTF.

The chain recombines TRBV19 with TRBJ2-1, with D tentatively TRBD2 (5 bases). Between the trimmed V and J ends, which lost 3 bases and 9 bases, there was a span of 12 bases. The CDR3 has 13 residues. Germline CDR1 reads LNHDA; CDR2 reads SQIVND (reference sequence). CDR3 nucleotides: TGTGCCAGTAGTATTGAATCTAGCATTGAGCAGTTCTTC. Translated: CASSIESSIEQFF.

About this clone itself: The same CDR3 is also encoded by other DNA sequences in this sample. The chain has TRBV7-9 and TRBJ2-7; D ambiguous. CDR3 length equals 12 residues. V was pared by 1 base and J by 6 bases, with 7 bases between. Looked up from germline, CDR1 is SEHNR and CDR2 is FQNEAQ (reference sequence). For the CDR3, the DNA is TGTGCCAGCAGCTTAGGGGGAAGCGAGCAGTACTTC. Its translation: CASSLGGSEQYF.

Worth noting for this clone: The sample holds other DNA sequences that translate to the same CDR3. J is TRBJ2-1 and V is TRBV5-4; D call uncertain. CDR1 is SGHNT, CDR2 YYREEE, per germline (reference sequence). This CDR3 comprises 11 residues. V lost 0 bases and J lost 6, with 1 base in between. As DNA, the CDR3 is TGTGCCAGCAGCTTGGCCAATGAGCAGTTCTTC. Translation gives CASSLANEQFF. Full variable domain (remainder filled in from reference TRBV5-4 and TRBJ2-1): ETGVTQSPTHLIKTRGQQVTLRCSSQSGHNTVSWYQQALGQGPQFIFQYYREEENGRGNFPPRFSGLQFPNYSSELNVNALELDDSALYLCASSLANEQFFGPGTRLTVL.

The chain links TRBV7-9 to TRBJ1-6; no clear D. Trimming pared 6 bases from V and 0 bases from J, leaving 12 bases between. The CDR3 covers 16 residues. Germline V gene lookup returns CDR1 SEHNR and CDR2 FQNEAQ (reference sequence). CDR3 sequence: CASRPALDSYNSPLHF. In nucleotides, the CDR3 is TGTGCCAGCAGACCCGCATTGGACTCCTATAATTCACCCCTCCACTTT.

The V gene is TRBV5-4, the J gene TRBJ2-5, with 10 bases matching TRBD1. The length of the CDR3 is 16 residues. V lost 4 bases, J lost 0 bases, and 6 bases stayed unmatched. CDR1 SGHNT and CDR2 YYREEE come from the germline V gene (reference sequence). CDR3 loop: CASSLTGGPYQETQYF. The CDR3 DNA follows: TGTGCCAGCAGCCTGACAGGGGGCCCGTACCAAGAGACCCAGTACTTC.

V and J are TRBV11-2 and TRBJ2-3; 9 bases are shared with TRBD2. Germline V gene data show CDR1 as SGHAT and CDR2 as FQNNGV. CDR3 length: 14 amino acids. After removal of 4 bases from V and 6 bases from J, the junction contained 5 bases not matched to a gene. The DNA of the CDR3 is TGTGCCAGCAGCTCCTCTAGCGGGGTCGATACGCAGTATTTT. Its protein product is CASSSSSGVDTQYF.

The chain combines TRBV12-5 with TRBJ2-6; D gene uncertain. This CDR3 contains 14 residues. Germline loops: CDR1 LGHNT, CDR2 FRNRAP. The CDR3 reads CANNWTRGANVLTF. CDR3 DNA: TGTGCGAATAATTGGACGCGCGGGGCCAACGTCCTGACTTTC.

Concerning this clone itself: The same CDR3 also results from other DNA sequences found in this sample. The chain has TRBV19 and TRBJ2-7; 9 nucleotides agree with TRBD1. Germline CDR1 is LNHDA and CDR2 is SQIVND (reference sequence). The CDR3 totals 14 residues. The trim removed 5 bases at V and 2 bases at J, leaving 4 bases unmatched. CDR3 region: CASSPGTGPYEQYF. DNA of the CDR3: TGTGCCAGTAGTCCTGGGACAGGGCCCTACGAGCAGTACTTC.

This chain uses TRBV2 with TRBJ2-7; D might be TRBD1 or TRBD2, each matching 5 bases. V lost 6 bases and J 3 bases, leaving 12 bases between the germline ends. CDR3 length: 13 residues. Germline loops: CDR1 SNHLY, CDR2 FYNNEI. CDR3 in amino acids: CASSGAKGYEQYF. In DNA, the CDR3 is TGTGCCAGCAGCGGGGCGAAGGGCTACGAGCAGTACTTC.

A note on this clone: This same CDR3 is encoded by further DNA sequences in the sample. The chain couples TRBV27 to TRBJ2-3; 12 bases match TRBD2. The CDR3 length is 15 residues. The ends lost 6 bases at V and 3 bases at J; junction bases unmatched: 4. CDR1 is MNHEY and CDR2 is SMNVEV in the germline V gene (reference sequence). The chain's CDR3 is CASSPGTSGTDTQYF. CDR3 DNA: TGTGCCAGCAGCCCTGGGACTAGCGGGACAGATACGCAGTATTTT.

The chain has TRBV11-3 and TRBJ2-2; D is unresolved. Germline CDR1 SGHNT, CDR2 YENEEA. The CDR3 spans 13 residues. V lost 5 bases and J lost 9, with 13 bases in between. The CDR3 spells CASSPGLFRELFF. The CDR3 DNA is TGTGCCAGCAGCCCCGGGTTGTTCCGGGAGCTGTTTTTT.

The J gene is TRBJ2-7, the V gene TRBV13; 8 nucleotides align to TRBD1. Germline V gene lookup returns CDR1 PRHDT and CDR2 FYEKMQ (reference sequence). Trimming took 4 bases from V and 5 from J; bases not matched to a gene: 10. This CDR3 has 15 amino acids. CDR3 loop: CASSSGGDSTDEQYF. CDR3 nucleotides: TGTGCCAGCAGCTCAGGGGGCGATTCCACCGACGAGCAGTACTTC.

This clone was counted a single time. The gene calls are TRBV2 and TRBJ1-1, with a weak D call TRBD1 (5 bases). The CDR3 covers 18 residues. Germline-derived CDR1 and CDR2 are SNHLY and FYNNEI. V gave up 0 bases and J gave up 0 bases, with 17 bases separating them. This CDR3 reads CASSEARVSYGMNTEAFF. CDR3 coding DNA: TGTGCCAGCAGTGAAGCCAGGGTCTCTTATGGGATGAACACTGAAGCTTTCTTT.

A note on this clone: The same CDR3 can be traced to other DNA sequences in this sample. The chain recombines TRBV18 with TRBJ2-3, with D possibly TRBD1 on 5 matching bases. Germline V lookup: CDR1 KGHSH, CDR2 LQKENI. The CDR3 length is 16 residues. Between the trimmed V and J ends, which lost 3 bases and 3 bases, there was a span of 16 bases. CDR3 coding DNA: TGTGCCAGCTCACCCCCCCCTGGGGCCAGTACAGATACGCAGTATTTT. Protein product: CASSPPPGASTDTQYF.

With regard to this clone: The same CDR3 arises from other DNA sequences in this sample as well. The chain is built from TRBV28 and TRBJ2-7, with 8 positions matching TRBD2. Germline CDR1 is MDHEN and CDR2 is SYDVKM. Trimming at V came to 3 bases and at J to 0 bases, leaving 4 bases not matched to a gene. The CDR3 length is 15 residues. The CDR3 nucleotides read TGTGCCAGCAGTTTGGTAGCGGGGAGCTCCTACGAGCAGTACTTC. Encoded protein: CASSLVAGSSYEQYF.

The chain employs TRBV19 and TRBJ2-7; D is ambiguous. The ends were cut back, 1 base at V and 3 bases at J, with 13 bases in the middle. There are 15 residues in the CDR3. Looked up from germline, CDR1 is LNHDA and CDR2 is SQIVND (reference sequence). CDR3 DNA: TGTGCCAGTAGTATAGCCCTCGGGCTTAGCTACGAGCAGTACTTC. It translates to CASSIALGLSYEQYF. Using reference TRBV19 and TRBJ2-7 for the parts outside the CDR3, the full variable domain is DGGITQSPKYLFRKEGQNVTLSCEQNLNHDAMYWYRQDPGQGLRLIYYSQIVNDFQKGDIAEGYSVSREKKESFPLTVTSAQKNPTAFYLCASSIALGLSYEQYFGPGTRLTVT.

This clone was found once. The V call is TRBV9, the J call TRBJ2-1, with TRBD2 matching over 11 bases. Germline CDR1 SGDLS, CDR2 YYNGEE. The CDR3 spans 17 residues. Trimming removed 0 bases from V and 0 bases from J; junction bases left unmatched: 2. The CDR3 is CASSVDGTSGSYNEQFF. CDR3 in DNA: TGTGCCAGCAGCGTAGACGGGACTAGCGGCTCCTACAATGAGCAGTTCTTC.

This chain links TRBV13 with TRBJ2-7; unclear D gene. Germline V gene sequence: CDR1 PRHDT, CDR2 FYEKMQ (reference sequence). The CDR3 contains 15 residues. With 1 base removed from V and 1 base from J, the gap between germline ends came to 11 bases. As DNA, the CDR3 is TGTGCCAGCAGCTTAGTGGCACATGAGTCCTACGAGCAGTACTTC. Amino acids: CASSLVAHESYEQYF.

Only one count was recorded for this clone. The gene calls are TRBV15 and TRBJ2-1; TRBD2 aligns across 10 bases. V dropped 0 bases and J dropped 3; count of bases not matched to a gene: 5. Looked up from germline, CDR1 is LNHNV and CDR2 is YYDKDF (reference sequence). CDR3 length equals 17 residues. The CDR3 DNA follows: TGTGCCACCAGCAGAGATCGAGGACTAGCGGTCTACAATGAGCAGTTCTTC. Amino acid sequence: CATSRDRGLAVYNEQFF.

The rearrangement links TRBV30 to TRBJ2-3; D is unresolved. The CDR3 totals 13 residues. CDR1 and CDR2 (germline): GTSNPN, SVGIG (reference sequence). V dropped 8 bases and J dropped 1 base, with 13 bases sitting between them. This CDR3 reads CAHGRFGTDTQYF. The CDR3 region has the DNA TGTGCCCACGGCCGATTTGGCACAGATACGCAGTATTTT.

V and J are TRBV18 and TRBJ2-5, with 8 positions matching TRBD1. Trimming at V came to 6 bases and at J to 2 bases, leaving 5 bases not matched to a gene. Germline assignment: CDR1 KGHSH and CDR2 LQKENI. This CDR3 has 14 amino acids. CDR3 DNA sequence: TGTGCCAGCTCTCAGACAGGGGCACAAGAGACCCAGTACTTC. Its translation is CASSQTGAQETQYF.

V gene TRBV9 combines with J gene TRBJ2-7, with D unresolved. The CDR3 runs 12 residues. Between the trimmed V and J ends, which lost 3 bases and 7 bases, there was a span of 11 bases. Looked up from germline, CDR1 is SGDLS and CDR2 is YYNGEE. DNA for the CDR3: TGTGCCAGCAGCGCGATTCCGGGTGAGCAGTACTTC. Translation: CASSAIPGEQYF.

This clone appeared a single time. The sample has other DNA sequences that encode this CDR3 too. J is TRBJ1-5 and V is TRBV5-6; D might be TRBD1 (5 bases). CDR1 and CDR2 from the germline V gene are SGHDT and YYEEEE. The CDR3 runs 13 residues. V lost 4 bases, J lost 7 bases, and 12 bases lay in between. CDR3 nucleotide sequence: TGTGCCAGCAGCCGCACCGGGACCCAGCCCCAGCATTTT. It yields the protein CASSRTGTQPQHF.

This clone appeared a single time. The chain is built from TRBV7-9 and TRBJ2-2, with D maybe TRBD2 (5 bases). The CDR3 consists of 13 residues. V was clipped by 5 bases and J by 7 bases, with 11 bases between them. The germline V gene encodes CDR1 SEHNR and CDR2 FQNEAQ (reference sequence). The CDR3 coding sequence is TGTGCCAGCAGCCCGAACGCGGGCGGGGAGCTGTTTTTT. As protein: CASSPNAGGELFF.

In its sample, this clone was seen once. The J gene is TRBJ2-3, the V gene TRBV11-2; tentative D call: TRBD1 (6 bases). Trimming stripped 7 bases from V and 4 bases from J, with 18 bases between. Looked up from germline, CDR1 is SGHAT and CDR2 is FQNNGV. The CDR3 consists of 15 residues. CDR3 nucleotides: TGTGCCAGCACCTTCACAGGGAGTCTTGCAGATACGCAGTATTTT. Protein: CASTFTGSLADTQYF.

The chain couples TRBV2 to TRBJ1-1; possible D gene TRBD1, 6 bases. Germline V gives CDR1 SNHLY, CDR2 FYNNEI. This CDR3 region has 14 residues. V dropped 3 bases and J dropped 4 bases, with 12 bases sitting between them. CDR3 sequence (DNA): TGTGCCAGCAGTGACGGGGGGCTGGGCACTGAAGCTTTCTTT. Its translation: CASSDGGLGTEAFF. The full variable domain, its missing parts supplied by reference TRBV2 and TRBJ1-1, is EPEVTQTPSHQVTQMGQEVILRCVPISNHLYFYWYRQILGQKVEFLVSFYNNEISEKSEIFDDQFSVERPDGSNFTLKIRSTKLEDSAMYFCASSDGGLGTEAFFGQGTRLTVV.

The gene calls are TRBV7-8 and TRBJ1-5; D unclear. There are 21 residues in the CDR3. The V gene lost 1 base and the J gene lost 0 bases, with 25 bases spanning the gap. Germline V lookup: CDR1 SGHVS, CDR2 FQNEAQ. For the CDR3, the DNA is TGTGCCAGCAGCTTAGATTTGGCTGGAGAACCCAGTTACTTTAGCAATCAGCCCCAGCATTTT. Translation gives CASSLDLAGEPSYFSNQPQHF.

The V call is TRBV30, the J call TRBJ2-4; D may be TRBD2 (5 bases). Germline-derived CDR1 and CDR2 are GTSNPN and SVGIG (reference sequence). V dropped 0 bases and J dropped 5 bases, with 11 bases sitting between them. The CDR3 totals 14 residues. CDR3: CAWSVLDLENIQYF. The CDR3 DNA sequence: TGTGCCTGGAGTGTACTAGACCTTGAAAACATTCAGTACTTC.

V is TRBV27 and J is TRBJ1-5, with D unclear. Germline lookup yields CDR1 MNHEY and CDR2 SMNVEV (reference sequence). V shed 2 bases and J shed 0 bases, with 11 bases lying between them. The CDR3 loop spans 16 amino acids. CDR3 sequence: CASSLLGVYSNQPQHF. The DNA for the CDR3 is TGTGCCAGCAGTTTACTCGGAGTCTATAGCAATCAGCCCCAGCATTTT.

The gene calls are TRBV11-2 and TRBJ2-7; D not resolved. From germline, CDR1 is SGHAT and CDR2 FQNNGV. V shed 3 bases and J shed 3 bases, with 6 bases lying between them. This CDR3 region has 12 residues. The CDR3 bases are TGTGCCAGCAGCTTTAGGGTCTACGAGCAGTACTTC. Translation gives CASSFRVYEQYF.

V gene TRBV4-3 combines with J gene TRBJ2-7; D could derive from TRBD1 or TRBD2 (5 bases each). Trimming cost V 0 bases and J 4 bases, with 16 bases left between them. The length of the CDR3 is 16 residues. Per the germline V gene, CDR1 is LGHNA and CDR2 is YSLEER. This CDR3 is CASSQEWDRDGYEQYF. The CDR3 coding sequence is TGCGCCAGCAGCCAAGAATGGGACCGGGATGGTTACGAGCAGTACTTC.